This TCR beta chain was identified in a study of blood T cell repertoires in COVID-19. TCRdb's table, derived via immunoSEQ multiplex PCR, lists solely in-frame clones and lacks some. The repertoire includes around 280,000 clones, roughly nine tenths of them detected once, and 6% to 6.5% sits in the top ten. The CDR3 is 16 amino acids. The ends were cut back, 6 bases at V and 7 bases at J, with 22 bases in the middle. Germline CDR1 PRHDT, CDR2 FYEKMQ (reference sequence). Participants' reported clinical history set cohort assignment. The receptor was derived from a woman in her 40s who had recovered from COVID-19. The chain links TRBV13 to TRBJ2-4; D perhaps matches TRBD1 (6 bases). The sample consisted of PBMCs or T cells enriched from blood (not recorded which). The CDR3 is CASSPPPGQGFNIQYF. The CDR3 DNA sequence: TGTGCCAGCAGTCCCCCTCCGGGACAAGGGTTCAACATTCAGTACTTC.